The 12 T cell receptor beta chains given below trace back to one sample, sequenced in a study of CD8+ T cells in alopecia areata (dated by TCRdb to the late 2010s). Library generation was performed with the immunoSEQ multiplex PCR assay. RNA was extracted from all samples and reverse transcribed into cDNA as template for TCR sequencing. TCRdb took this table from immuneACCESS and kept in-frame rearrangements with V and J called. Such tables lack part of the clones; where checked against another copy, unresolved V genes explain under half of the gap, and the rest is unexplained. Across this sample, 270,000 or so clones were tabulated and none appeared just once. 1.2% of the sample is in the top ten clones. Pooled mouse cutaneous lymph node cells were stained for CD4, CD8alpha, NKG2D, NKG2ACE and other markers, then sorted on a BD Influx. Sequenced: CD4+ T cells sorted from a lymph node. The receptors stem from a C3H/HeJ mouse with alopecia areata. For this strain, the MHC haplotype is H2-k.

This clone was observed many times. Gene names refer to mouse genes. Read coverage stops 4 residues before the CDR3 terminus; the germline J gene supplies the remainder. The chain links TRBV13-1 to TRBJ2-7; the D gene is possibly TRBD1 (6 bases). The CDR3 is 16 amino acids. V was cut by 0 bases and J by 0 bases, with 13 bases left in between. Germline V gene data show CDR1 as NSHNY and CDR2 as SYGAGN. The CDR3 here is CASSDARQESSYEQYF. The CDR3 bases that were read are TGTGCCAGCAGTGATGCACGACAGGAGAGCTCCTAT.

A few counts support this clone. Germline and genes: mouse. Here the CDR3 reads CASSADRSANTGQLYF. The covered CDR3 bases are TGTGCCAGCAGTGCAGACAGGAGTGCAAACACCGGG. The genes are TRBV13-1 and TRBJ2-2; weak D call: TRBD1 (6 bases). Read coverage stops 4 residues before the CDR3 terminus; the germline J gene supplies the remainder. V was cut by 3 bases and J by 0 bases, with 12 bases left in between. Germline assignment: CDR1 NSHNY and CDR2 SYGAGN. This CDR3 contains 16 residues.

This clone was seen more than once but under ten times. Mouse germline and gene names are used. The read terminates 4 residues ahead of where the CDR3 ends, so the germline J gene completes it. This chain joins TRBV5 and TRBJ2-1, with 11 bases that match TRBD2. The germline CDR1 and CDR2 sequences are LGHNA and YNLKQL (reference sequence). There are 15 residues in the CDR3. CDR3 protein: CASSQEGLGVAEQFF. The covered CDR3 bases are TGTGCCAGCAGCCAAGAGGGACTGGGGGTCGCT.

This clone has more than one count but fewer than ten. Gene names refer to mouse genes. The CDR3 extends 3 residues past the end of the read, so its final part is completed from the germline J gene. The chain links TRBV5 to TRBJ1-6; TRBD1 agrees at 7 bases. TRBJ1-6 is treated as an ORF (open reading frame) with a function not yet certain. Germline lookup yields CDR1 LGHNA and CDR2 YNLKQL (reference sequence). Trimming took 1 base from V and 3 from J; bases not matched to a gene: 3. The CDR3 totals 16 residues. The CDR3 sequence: CASSQVGTDYNSPLYF. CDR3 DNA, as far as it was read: TGTGCCAGCAGCCAAGTCGGGACAGACTATAATTCGCCC.

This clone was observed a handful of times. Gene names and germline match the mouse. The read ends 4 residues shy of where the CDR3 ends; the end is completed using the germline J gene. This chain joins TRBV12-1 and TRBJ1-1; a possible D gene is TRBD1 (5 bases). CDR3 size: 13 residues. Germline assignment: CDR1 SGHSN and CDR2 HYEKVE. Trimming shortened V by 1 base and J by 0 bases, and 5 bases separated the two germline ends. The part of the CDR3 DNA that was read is TGTGCCAGCTCTCTGACAGCAAACACA. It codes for CASSLTANT. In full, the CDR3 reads CASSLTANTEVFF.

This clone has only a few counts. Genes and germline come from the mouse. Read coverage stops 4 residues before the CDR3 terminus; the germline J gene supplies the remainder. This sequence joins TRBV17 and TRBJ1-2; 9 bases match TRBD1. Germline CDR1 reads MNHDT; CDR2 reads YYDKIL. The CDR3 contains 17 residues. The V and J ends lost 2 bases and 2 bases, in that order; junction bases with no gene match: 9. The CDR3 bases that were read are TGTGCTAGCAGTAGAAACCCTTACAGGGGGCAGAACTCC. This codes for CASSRNPYRGQNS. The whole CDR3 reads CASSRNPYRGQNSDYTF.

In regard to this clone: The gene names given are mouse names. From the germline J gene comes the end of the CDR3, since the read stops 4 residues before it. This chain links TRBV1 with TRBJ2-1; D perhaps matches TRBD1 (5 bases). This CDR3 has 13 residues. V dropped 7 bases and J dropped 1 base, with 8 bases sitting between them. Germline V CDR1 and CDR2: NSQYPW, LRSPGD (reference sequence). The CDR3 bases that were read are TGCACCTGCACGCCAGGGAACTATGCT. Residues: CTCTPGNYA. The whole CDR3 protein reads CTCTPGNYAEQFF.

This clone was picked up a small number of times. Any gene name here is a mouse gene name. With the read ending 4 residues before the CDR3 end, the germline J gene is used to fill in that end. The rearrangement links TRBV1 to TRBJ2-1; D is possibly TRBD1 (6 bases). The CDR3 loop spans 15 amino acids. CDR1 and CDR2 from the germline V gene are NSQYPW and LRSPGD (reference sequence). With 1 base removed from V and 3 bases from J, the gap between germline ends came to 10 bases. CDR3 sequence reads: CTCSAAGTTYAEQFF. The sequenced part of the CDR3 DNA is TGCACCTGCAGTGCAGCCGGGACAACCTATGCT.

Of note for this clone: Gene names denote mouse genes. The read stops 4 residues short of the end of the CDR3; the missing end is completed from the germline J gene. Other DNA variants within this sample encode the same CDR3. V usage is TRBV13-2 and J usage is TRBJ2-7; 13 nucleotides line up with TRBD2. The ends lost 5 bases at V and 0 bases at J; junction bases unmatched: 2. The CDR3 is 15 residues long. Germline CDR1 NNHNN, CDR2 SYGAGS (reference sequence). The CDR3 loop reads CASGGLGGSSYEQYF. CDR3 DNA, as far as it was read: TGTGCCAGCGGGGGACTGGGGGGGAGCTCCTAT.

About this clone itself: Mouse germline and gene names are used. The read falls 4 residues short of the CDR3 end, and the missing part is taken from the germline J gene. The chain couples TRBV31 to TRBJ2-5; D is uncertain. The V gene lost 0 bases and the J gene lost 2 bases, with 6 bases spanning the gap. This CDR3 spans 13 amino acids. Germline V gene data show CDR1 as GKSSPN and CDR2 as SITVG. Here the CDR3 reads CAWSLGFQDTQYF. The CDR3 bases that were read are TGTGCCTGGAGTCTAGGGTTCCAAGAC.

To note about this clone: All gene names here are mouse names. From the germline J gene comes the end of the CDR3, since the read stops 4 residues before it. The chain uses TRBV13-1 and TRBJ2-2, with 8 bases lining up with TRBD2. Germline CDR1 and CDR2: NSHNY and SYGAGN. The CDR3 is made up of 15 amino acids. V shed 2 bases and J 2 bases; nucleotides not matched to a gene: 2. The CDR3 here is CASSESGGNTGQLYF. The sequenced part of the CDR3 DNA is TGTGCCAGCAGTGAATCTGGGGGGAACACCGGG.

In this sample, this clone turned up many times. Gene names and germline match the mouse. CDR3 sequence reads: CASSYRATGQLYF. The DNA read from the CDR3 is TGTGCTAGCAGTTACAGGGCCACCGGG. The chain has TRBV17 and TRBJ2-2, with D possibly TRBD1 on 6 matching bases. The read stops 4 residues short of the end of the CDR3; the missing end is completed from the germline J gene. Trimming shortened V by 5 bases and J by 4 bases, and 8 bases separated the two germline ends. Germline CDR1 MNHDT, CDR2 YYDKIL. The CDR3 extends over 13 amino acids.